This TCR beta chain is drawn from a study of T cells in Graves' hyperthyroidism and ophthalmopathy (dated by TCRdb to between 2018 and 2020). Study-wide context: Peripheral blood was collected at initial diagnosis, before any treatment. To identify distinguishing TCR V-J signatures, a discovery cohort of about 100 patients was used, comprising 43 with Graves' ophthalmopathy and approximately 58 with stable Graves' hyperthyroidism. Prospective prediction of ophthalmopathy was tested in an independent validation cohort of 18 hyperthyroidism patients and 17 patients who later progressed to ophthalmopathy. The 100 discovery patients were randomly divided into training and test sets at a 7:3 ratio. In roughly six Graves' hyperthyroidism patients, the study also compared T-cell repertoires from thyroid tissue with T-cell repertoires from blood. After sampling, hyperthyroidism patients received methimazole starting at 30 mg daily, and ophthalmopathy patients received high-dose intravenous methylprednisolone. According to the paper, TCR Vbeta CDR3 sequencing was carried out on some 130 peripheral blood samples, which came from approximately 43 ophthalmopathy, about 75 hyperthyroidism and roughly 17 progressor patients.

Graves' hyperthyroidism was defined as stable when no progression to ophthalmopathy occurred over 18 months of follow-up. Hyperthyroidism patients were newly diagnosed, had a disease duration of under 2 months, and were aged 18 to 65 years. The study excluded patients with uncontrolled infections, other autoimmune diseases, pregnancy or lactation. Diagnoses relied on clinical symptoms, serum thyroxine and TRAb, thyroid ultrasound and orbital computed tomography. PBMCs were isolated from 7.5 to 10 ml of fresh peripheral blood by Ficoll-Paque density gradient centrifugation. Trizol reagent was used to extract total RNA, and RNA quality was then checked on an Agilent 2100 Bioanalyzer. General study outcomes and caveats: A 13 V-J signature model separated ophthalmopathy from stable hyperthyroidism, with around 91% sensitivity and about 81% specificity in cross-validation and 80%/75% in testing. Most expanded thyroid clonotypes (frequency above 0.001) were also found in blood, which suggests that blood repertoires may mirror thyroid immune responses. No statistical method was used to set the sample size in advance, and investigators knew the group allocation. In validation, the model predicted progression to ophthalmopathy a median of roughly 6.2 months before onset, with roughly 70% sensitivity and 72.22% specificity.

In the germline V gene, CDR1 corresponds to MRHNA and CDR2 to SNTAGT. Trimming takes 4 bases off V and 4 bases off J; junction bases not matched to a gene: 3. The CDR3 covers 15 residues, taking in both the cysteine and the phenylalanine. CDR3 DNA only is kept here, 45 bases in frame from base 1. TCR beta CDR3 regions were amplified from RNA transcripts. The TCR CDR3 was subjected to a first round of RT-PCR using the HTBI primer set and the Qiagen OneStep RT-PCR kit. The libraries were constructed in a second round of multiplex PCR and then size-selected and purified. Paired-end sequencing of the libraries was performed with 100 bp reads on an Illumina HiSeq2000. Per the original workflow: SOAPnuke was used to process the raw data, throwing out any read that contained adapters or uncalled bases, had a mean Phred below 15, or lacked an exact constant-primer or identifier match. COPE v1.2.5 was used to merge the high-quality paired reads, and each unique nucleotide sequence was defined as a clonotype. MiTCR v1.1 was used to align clonotypes to the IMGT TRBV, TRBD and TRBJ reference segments. Only V-J combinations with frequency above 0.0001, covering about 99% of repertoires, were analysed. A TCS score was defined as the ratio of F50 (clonal expansion) to E x V (chaos), with BLOSUM62-based TCRdist applied between CDR3 peptides within each V-J. Welch's t-statistics and random forest reduced roughly 530 V-J features to about 13, which were used in a naive Bayes classifier (R e1071). TCRdb took the public reads, trimmed them with fastp at Q25, ran MiXCR for clone calling and kept in-frame beta chains. Rows are unified per CDR3 protein, each entry keeping the most common DNA and genes. The V and J calls shown here were made by TCRdb, not taken from the authors' results. The sample has 360,000 or so distinct CDR3 sequences on record, about 19% of them singletons. About 3.7% of the sample belongs to the ten largest clones.

This clonotype was seen more than once but under ten times. Its antigen remains undetermined. One base away lies a much larger clone, so this may be a sequencing read error. This clonotype was sampled from a woman in her late teens or twenties with Graves' hyperthyroidism. The specimen was blood. The chain was built from TRBV6-4 and TRBJ2-2, and 10 bases in between align with TRBD2. At the DNA level, the sequence is TGTGCCAGCAGTGGGAGCGGGGGGGCCACCGGGGAGCTGTTTTTT. Translated, this is CASSGSGGATGELFF.